These 3 T cell receptor beta chains share one sample of origin, sequenced in a study of T cell responses to AZD1222 COVID-19 vaccine. Profiling relied on immunoSEQ multiplex PCR, and the TCRdb table lists in-frame clones only, not all of them. Of around 100,000 clones in the sample, around nine tenths were seen once. The sample in question was peripheral blood, obtained on day 0 of AZD1222 vaccination. The receptors shown here come from an adult in good health.

This clone has just one count. The chain recombines TRBV3-1 (or the pseudogene TRBV3-2) with TRBJ1-3; possible D gene TRBD1, 6 bases. The ends were cut back, 6 bases at V and 1 base at J, with 13 bases in the middle. The CDR3 length is 15 residues. Germline CDR1 and CDR2: LGHDT and YNNKEL (reference sequence). In DNA form, the CDR3 reads TGTGCCAGCAGACTCAGGGGTAGTTCTGGAAACACCATATATTTT. Residues: CASRLRGSSGNTIYF.

The rearrangement uses TRBV7-2 and TRBJ1-2; D might be TRBD1 (6 bases). The CDR3 runs 15 residues. V dropped 0 bases and J dropped 2 bases, with 10 bases sitting between them. CDR1 is SGHTA and CDR2 is FQGNSA in the germline V gene. The CDR3 here is CASSLAAGENYGYTF. CDR3 sequence (DNA): TGTGCCAGCAGCTTAGCAGCAGGGGAAAACTATGGCTACACCTTC.

The chain has TRBV4-1 and TRBJ2-7; 7 bases align to TRBD1. V lost 6 bases to trimming and J lost 2 bases; unmatched junction nucleotides: 13. CDR3 length: 16 residues. Germline lookup yields CDR1 MGHRA and CDR2 YSYEKL. CDR3 nucleotide sequence: TGCGCCAGCAGTCCCCATTTTGACAGGGTCCCCTACGAGCAGTACTTC. This sequence encodes CASSPHFDRVPYEQYF.